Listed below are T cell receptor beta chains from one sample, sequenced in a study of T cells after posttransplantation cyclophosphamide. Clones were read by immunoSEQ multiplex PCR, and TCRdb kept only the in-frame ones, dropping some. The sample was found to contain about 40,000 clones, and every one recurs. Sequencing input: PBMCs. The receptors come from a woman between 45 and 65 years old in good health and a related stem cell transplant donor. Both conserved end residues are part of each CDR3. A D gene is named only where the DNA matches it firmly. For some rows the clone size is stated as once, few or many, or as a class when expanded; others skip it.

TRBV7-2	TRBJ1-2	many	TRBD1	TGTGCCAGCAGCTCATTTGGACAGGGGCCTTTAAACTATGGCTACACCTTC	CASSSFGQGPLNYGYTF
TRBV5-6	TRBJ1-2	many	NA	TGTGCCAGCAGCTTGGAGGGGATTCCGGGTGGCTACACCTTC	CASSLEGIPGGYTF
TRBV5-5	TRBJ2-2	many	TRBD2	TGTGCCAGCAGCTTCAGGGGACTAGCGGGGGGGCGCGGGAACACCGGGGAGCTGTTTTTT	CASSFRGLAGGRGNTGELFF
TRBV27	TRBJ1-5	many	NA	TGTGCCAGCAGTCCCAGACAGCCCCAGCATTTT	CASSPRQPQHF
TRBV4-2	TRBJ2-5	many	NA	TGTGCCAGCAGCCTGGTGGAGCAAGAGACCCAGTACTTC	CASSLVEQETQYF
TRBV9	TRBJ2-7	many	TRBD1	TGTGCCAGCAGCGTAGGGCCGGGACAGGGGGCTTACGAGCAGTACTTC	CASSVGPGQGAYEQYF
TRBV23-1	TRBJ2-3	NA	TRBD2	TGCGCCAGCAGTCTCGAGACTAGCGGGGGGGCGGGGACAGATACGCAGTATTTT	CASSLETSGGAGTDTQYF
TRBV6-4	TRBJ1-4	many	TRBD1	TGTGCCAGCAGTGACCCGGGACAGGGGTTCCCTAATGAAAAACTGTTTTTT	CASSDPGQGFPNEKLFF
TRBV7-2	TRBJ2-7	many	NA	TGTGCCAGCAGCTTAAGGGTTATAGGGGTCTACGAGCAGTACTTC	CASSLRVIGVYEQYF
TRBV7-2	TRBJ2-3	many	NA	TGTGCCAGCAGCTTGGAGGGATTTACTGTCACAGATACGCAGTATTTT	CASSLEGFTVTDTQYF
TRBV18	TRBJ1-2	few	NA	TGTGCCAGCTCACCACCGGTCCCCAGTAACTATGGCTACACCTTC	CASSPPVPSNYGYTF
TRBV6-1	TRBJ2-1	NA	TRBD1	TGTGCCAGCAGTGATAATTCTCGACAGGGCAGTGAGCAGTTCTTC	CASSDNSRQGSEQFF
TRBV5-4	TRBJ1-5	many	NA	TGTGCCAGCAGCTTGGGTCAGAATCAGCCCCAGCATTTT	CASSLGQNQPQHF
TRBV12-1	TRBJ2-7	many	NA	TGTGCCAGCAGCTGCGGGACTAGCGGGGCCCACTCCTACGAGCAGTACTTC	CASSCGTSGAHSYEQYF
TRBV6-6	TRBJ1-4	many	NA	TGTGCCAGTGATACAGGGTTTGAAAAACTGTTTTTT	CASDTGFEKLFF
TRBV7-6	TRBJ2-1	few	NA	TGTGCCAGCAGCCCCTCATCCGCGGGGGCGCTTTACAATGAGCAGTTCTTC	CASSPSSAGALYNEQFF
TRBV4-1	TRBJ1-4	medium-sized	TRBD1	TGCGCCAGCAGCCAAGGGGATTACAGGGGGCGAACTAATGAAAAACTGTTTTTT	CASSQGDYRGRTNEKLFF
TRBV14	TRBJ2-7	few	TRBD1	TGTGCCAGCAGCTTCGGGGGGACAGGGAGGCGCGAGCAGTACTTC	CASSFGGTGRREQYF
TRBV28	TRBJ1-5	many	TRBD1	TGTGCCAGCTTACCAGTATCCAGGGGGCCGCGCAATCAGCCCCAGCATTTT	CASLPVSRGPRNQPQHF
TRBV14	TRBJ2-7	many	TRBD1	TGTGCCAGCAGCCAAGGTGGGACAGGGGAGGACGAGCAGTACTTC	CASSQGGTGEDEQYF
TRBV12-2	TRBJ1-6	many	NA	TGTGCAAGTAAAAATTCGGGACAGGGGCCCTGGGGGGCGAATTCACCCCTCCACTTT	CASKNSGQGPWGANSPLHF
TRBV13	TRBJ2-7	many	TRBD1	TGTGCCAGCAGCCCGCGGGGACAGGGGTTATACTACGAGCAGTACTTC	CASSPRGQGLYYEQYF
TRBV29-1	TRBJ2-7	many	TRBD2	TGCAGCGTTGGGCGGGGGACCGACGAGCAGTACTTC	CSVGRGTDEQYF
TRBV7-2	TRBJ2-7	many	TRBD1	TGTGCCAGCAGCTATACAGGGGGCAACGAGCAGTACTTC	CASSYTGGNEQYF
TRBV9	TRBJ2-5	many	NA	TGTGCCAGCAGCGTAGGGCCGGGGATGGAGACCCAGTACTTC	CASSVGPGMETQYF
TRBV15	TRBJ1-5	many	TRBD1	TGTGCCACCAGCCCGAGGGGGACAGGAATGAATCAGCCCCAGCATTTT	CATSPRGTGMNQPQHF
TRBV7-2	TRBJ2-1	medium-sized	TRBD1	TGTGCCAGCAGCCCGGACAGGGTCAATGAGCAGTTCTTC	CASSPDRVNEQFF
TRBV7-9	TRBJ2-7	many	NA	TGTGCCAGCAGCCGACAGGAATACGAGCAGTACTTC	CASSRQEYEQYF
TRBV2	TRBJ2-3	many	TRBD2	TGTGCCAGCAGTGTAAGGGGAGGGATATCGGGACGCTATAGCACAGATACGCAGTATTTT	CASSVRGGISGRYSTDTQYF
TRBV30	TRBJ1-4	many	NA	TGTGCCTGGAGCACAATGGCCGCAACTAATGAAAAACTGTTTTTT	CAWSTMAATNEKLFF
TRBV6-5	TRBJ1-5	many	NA	TGTGCCAGCACCCTATCCCCGGGGAGCAATCAGCCCCAGCATTTT	CASTLSPGSNQPQHF
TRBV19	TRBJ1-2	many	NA	TGTGCCAGTAGTATCGGGGTTTTCCCCGGGGACTATGGCTACACCTTC	CASSIGVFPGDYGYTF
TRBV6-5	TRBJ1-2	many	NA	TGTGCCAGTGGGGGGGGGTACTATGGCTACACCTTC	CASGGGYYGYTF
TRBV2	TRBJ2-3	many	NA	TGTGCCAGCAGCGTGACTGATACGCAGTATTTT	CASSVTDTQYF
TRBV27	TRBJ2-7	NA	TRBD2	TGTGCCAGCAGTTTACCCGGGACTAGCGGGGGCTACGAGCAGTACTTC	CASSLPGTSGGYEQYF
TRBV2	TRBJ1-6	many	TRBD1	TGTGCCAGCATTCAGACAGGGTACGGGGATTCACCCCTCCACTTT	CASIQTGYGDSPLHF
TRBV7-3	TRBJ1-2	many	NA	TGTGCCAGCAGCTTAACGTTTGAAGGCGGAGGCGGCTACACCTTC	CASSLTFEGGGGYTF
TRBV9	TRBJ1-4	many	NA	TGTGCCAGCAGCGTAGACGGGACAACTAATGAAAAACTGTTTTTT	CASSVDGTTNEKLFF
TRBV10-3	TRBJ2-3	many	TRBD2	TGTGCCATCAGTGAGTCGAAGGGGCCTAGCGGGGGTACAGATACGCAGTATTTT	CAISESKGPSGGTDTQYF
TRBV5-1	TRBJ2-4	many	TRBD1	TGCGCCAGCAGCTCTGGACAGGGGACTCAGTACTTC	CASSSGQGTQYF
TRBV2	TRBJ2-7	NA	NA	TGTGCCAGCGGTTTTAGGGGGGGCTCTCACGAGCAGTACTTC	CASGFRGGSHEQYF
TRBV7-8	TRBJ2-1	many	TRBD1	TGTGCCAGCAGTCGCCGGGACAGGGACAATGAGCAGTTCTTC	CASSRRDRDNEQFF
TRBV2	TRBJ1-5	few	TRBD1	TGTGCCAGCACCACCGACAGGGGTAGCAATCAGCCCCAGCATTTT	CASTTDRGSNQPQHF
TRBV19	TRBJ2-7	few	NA	TGTGCCAGTAGCCTTAACCCAGGCTCCTACGAGCAGTACTTC	CASSLNPGSYEQYF
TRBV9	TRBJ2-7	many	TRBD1	TGTGCCAGCAGCGGGGGACAGCACTACGAGCAGTACTTC	CASSGGQHYEQYF
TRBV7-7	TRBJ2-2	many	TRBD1	TGTGCTAGCAGCTTAGGACAGGGTACCGGGGAGCTGTTTTTT	CASSLGQGTGELFF
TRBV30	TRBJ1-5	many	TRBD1	TGTGCCTGGTTCCAGGACAGGGACAATCAGCCCCAGCATTTT	CAWFQDRDNQPQHF
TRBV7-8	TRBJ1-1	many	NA	TGTGCCAGCAGCTTATTACAGGGACCGGGCACTGAAGCTTTCTTT	CASSLLQGPGTEAFF
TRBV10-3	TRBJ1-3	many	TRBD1	TGTGCCACTCACAGGGGAACTGGAAACACCATATATTTT	CATHRGTGNTIYF
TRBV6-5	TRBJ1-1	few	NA	TGTGCCAGCAGTTACAGGACTAGTTACACTGAAGCTTTCTTT	CASSYRTSYTEAFF
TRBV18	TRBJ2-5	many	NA	TGTGCCACCCAATCCCGGGGGTACCAAGAGACCCAGTACTTC	CATQSRGYQETQYF
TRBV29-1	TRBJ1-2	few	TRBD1	TGCAGCGTGGGGACAGGAGCTAACTATGGCTACACCTTC	CSVGTGANYGYTF
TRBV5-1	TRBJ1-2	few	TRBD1	TGCGCCAGCAGCTTGGCCCTTAGACAGGGCGGCTATGGCTACACCTTC	CASSLALRQGGYGYTF
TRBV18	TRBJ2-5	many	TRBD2	TGTGCCAGCTCACCTTCTAGCGGGGGTTTGTACCAAGAGACCCAGTACTTC	CASSPSSGGLYQETQYF